These 16 T cell receptor beta chains were sequenced from one sample in a study of T-cell reconstitution after alpha-beta-depleted transplantation in children (dated by TCRdb to 2015 to 2016). Interpreted using the paper, the treatment or condition label stands for: allogeneic hematopoietic cell transplantation with graft depleted of TCRalphabeta T cells and CD19 B cells. The method was PCR. TCRdb records Illumina HiSeq 2500 as the sequencer. TCR libraries were prepared with molecular barcoding, using unique molecular identifiers to normalize TCRbeta repertoire quantification. TCRdb cleaned the public reads at Q25 with fastp, built clones with MiXCR and kept in-frame beta chains. Under each unique CDR3 protein, matching rows form one entry showing the most common genes and DNA. The sample data list some 80,000 distinct CDR3 sequences, and around 18% of these were observed just once. In total, the top ten clones hold about half of the sample.

The sample in question was PBMCs, mostly from graft donor cells, obtained 360 days after TCRalphabeta/CD19-depleted stem cell transplant. These receptors all come from a male patient between 2 and 15 years old who had a stem cell transplant for acute lymphoblastic leukemia, so the T cells may come from the graft donor.

The sample holds a few counts of this clonotype. This rearrangement joins TRBV10-1 to TRBJ2-7; D possibly corresponds to TRBD2 (5 bases). CDR3 size: 13 residues. Germline loops: CDR1 WNHNN, CDR2 SYGVQD (reference sequence). The germline V and J ends were trimmed by 4 bases and 3 bases, with 10 bases remaining between them. In nucleotides, the CDR3 is TGCGCCAGCAGTGCCTCCGGGATCTACGAGCAGTACTTC. Translation: CASSASGIYEQYF.

This clonotype showed up many times. The chain links TRBV5-4 to TRBJ1-1; TRBD1 might be the D (6 bases). Between the trimmed V and J ends, which lost 4 bases and 0 bases, there was a span of 13 bases. There are 15 residues in the CDR3. Germline V CDR1 and CDR2: SGHNT, YYREEE (reference sequence). CDR3 region: CASSKDSPMNTEAFF. The CDR3, as DNA: TGTGCCAGCAGCAAGGACAGTCCGATGAACACTGAAGCTTTCTTT.

This clonotype has more than one count but fewer than ten. V is TRBV11-2 and J is TRBJ2-7; D might be TRBD1 (6 bases). CDR3 length: 15 residues. Germline V CDR1 and CDR2: SGHAT, FQNNGV. V dropped 2 bases and J dropped 3 bases, with 14 bases sitting between them. This CDR3 is CASSLNLGANYEQYF. The DNA of the CDR3 is TGTGCCAGCAGCTTAAACTTGGGGGCCAACTACGAGCAGTACTTC.

There are many counts of this clonotype. DNA of the CDR3: TGCAGCGTTGAAGAGATAATGAACACTGAAGCTTTCTTT. It specifies CSVEEIMNTEAFF. This chain uses TRBV29-1 with TRBJ1-1; no clear D. V lost 0 bases to trimming and J lost 0 bases, with 5 bases between them. CDR1 and CDR2 (germline): SQVTM, ANQGSEA. This CDR3 spans 13 amino acids.

This clonotype showed up just a few times. The rearrangement uses TRBV20-1 and TRBJ2-3; 7 positions match TRBD2. This CDR3 region has 18 residues. The trim removed 4 bases at V and 0 bases at J, leaving 16 bases unmatched. CDR1 is DFQATT, CDR2 SNEGSKA, per germline (reference sequence). The CDR3 loop is CSAKAWSGDPLSTDTQYF. The DNA of the CDR3 is TGCAGTGCTAAGGCTTGGAGCGGGGACCCTCTGAGCACAGATACGCAGTATTTT.

The chain combines TRBV12-3 or TRBV12-4 with TRBJ2-4; TRBD1 is a possible D gene (6 bases). The ends were cut back, 8 bases at V and 0 bases at J, with 8 bases in the middle. The CDR3 totals 13 residues. DNA for the CDR3: TGTGCCAGCTCGGACAGAGCCAAAAACATTCAGTACTTC. Translation gives CASSDRAKNIQYF.

This clonotype was counted between two and nine times. The chain links TRBV29-1 to TRBJ2-2, with no clear D. With 0 bases removed from V and 5 bases from J, the gap between germline ends came to 13 bases. This CDR3 comprises 15 residues. CDR1 SQVTM and CDR2 ANQGSEA come from the germline V gene. DNA of the CDR3: TGCAGCGTTGAAGAGGGTCGCCTGGGGACCGGGGAGCTGTTTTTT. It codes for CSVEEGRLGTGELFF.

The chain has TRBV5-1 and TRBJ2-7; tentative D call: TRBD2 (5 bases). Per the germline V gene, CDR1 is SGHRS and CDR2 is YFSETQ. Trimming cost V 4 bases and J 5 bases, with 16 bases left between them. The CDR3 covers 14 residues. CDR3 loop: CASSISTRGNEQYF. In DNA form, the CDR3 reads TGCGCCAGCAGCATCTCAACCCGGGGTAACGAGCAGTACTTC.

The chain couples TRBV5-1 to TRBJ1-2, with TRBD1 identical over 8 bases. Losses at the gene ends were 5 bases for V and 5 bases for J; bases not matched to a gene: 8. The length of the CDR3 is 14 residues. Germline values: CDR1 SGHRS, CDR2 YFSETQ. CDR3 nucleotide sequence: TGCGCCAGCAGGGAACAGGGGGTGAAGTATGGCTACACCTTC. It yields the protein CASREQGVKYGYTF.

This chain links TRBV21-1 with TRBJ1-1; TRBD1, the table's D call, lacks a check against the DNA. TRBV21-1 is termed a pseudogene. CDR3 length: 17 amino acids. CDR3 in amino acids: CASSKGWRPGWSTEAFF. The CDR3 bases are TGTGCCAGCAGCAAAGGATGGAGACCGGGGTGGAGCACTGAAGCTTTCTTT.

The chain couples TRBV7-8 to TRBJ2-7; TRBD2 matches 8 bases. CDR3 length equals 12 residues. J lost 6 bases, V lost 6 bases, and 4 bases had no gene match. CDR1 SGHVS and CDR2 FQNEAQ come from the germline V gene. The CDR3 loop is CASRGLAGEQYF. CDR3 nucleotides: TGTGCCAGCAGAGGACTAGCTGGCGAGCAGTACTTC.

This clonotype has a handful of counts. V and J are TRBV5-1 and TRBJ1-5, with D possibly matching TRBD1 (6 bases). Germline assignment: CDR1 SGHRS and CDR2 YFSETQ. The CDR3 runs 14 residues. Trimming shortened V by 5 bases and J by 0 bases, and 9 bases separated the two germline ends. The DNA of the CDR3 is TGCGCCAGCAGTCGGGACATTAGCAATCAGCCCCAGCATTTT. Amino acids: CASSRDISNQPQHF.

The chain combines TRBV4-1 with TRBJ2-4; 8 bases are a match to TRBD1. Per germline, CDR1 MGHRA and CDR2 YSYEKL. The CDR3 has 15 residues. Losses at the gene ends were 0 bases for V and 6 bases for J; bases not matched to a gene: 4. The CDR3 here is CASSQDPGQGNIQYF. The CDR3 coding sequence is TGCGCCAGCAGCCAAGATCCCGGACAGGGAAACATTCAGTACTTC.

This clonotype was found a few times. The V gene is TRBV6-1, the J gene TRBJ1-5; D call uncertain. Germline CDR1 MNHNS, CDR2 SASEGT. V was clipped by 6 bases and J by 4 bases, with 13 bases between them. The CDR3 covers 14 residues. The CDR3 spells CASSPGVGNQPQHF. The CDR3 DNA is TGTGCCAGCAGCCCTGGGGTTGGGAATCAGCCCCAGCATTTT.

This clonotype was observed a few times. This sequence joins TRBV12-3 or TRBV12-4 and TRBJ1-5, with D perhaps matching TRBD1 (5 bases). This CDR3 spans 12 amino acids. The V end was cut by 9 bases, the J end by 2 bases, with 8 bases between. The CDR3 DNA reads TGTGCCAGTCAGGGTGGCAATCAGCCCCAGCATTTT. Translation gives CASQGGNQPQHF.

This chain uses TRBV5-1 with TRBJ2-6; D is unresolved. The CDR3 is 15 amino acids. V lost 4 bases, J lost 3 bases, and 11 bases lay in between. Germline V gives CDR1 SGHRS, CDR2 YFSETQ. The DNA of the CDR3 is TGCGCCAGCAGCCTTACCTCGTTTGGGGCCAACGTCCTGACTTTC. It encodes CASSLTSFGANVLTF.